This TCR beta chain was documented in a study of preoperative IRX-2 immunotherapy in early breast cancer. Data came from immunoSEQ multiplex PCR; TCRdb stores just in-frame clones and leaves some out. The sample lists about 26,000 clones, almost 90% occurring once. This CDR3 comprises 13 residues. Unmatched junction bases numbered 6, after V lost 8 bases and J lost 3 bases. Per the germline V gene, CDR1 is MNHEY and CDR2 is SMNVEV (reference sequence). Stated treatment: preoperative locoregional IRX-2 cytokine immunotherapy. Samples came from a phase Ib trial of preoperative locoregional IRX-2 cytokine immunotherapy. This clone was seen only once.

The receptor comes from a human donor with breast cancer. V and J are TRBV27 and TRBJ2-7, with TRBD1 identical over 8 bases. Sample acquisition took place from a patient treated with IRX-2 immunotherapy. CDR3 loop: CASGNDRGYEQYF. The DNA for the CDR3 is TGTGCCAGCGGCAACGACAGGGGCTACGAGCAGTACTTC.